Reported below is one TCR beta chain. The antigen is not known. This sample was included in a study of immune evolution from preneoplasia to lung adenocarcinoma. Whole-study findings and limits: Top clone share appeared to fall from AAH through AIS, MIA, adenocarcinoma. Clonality was highest in normal lung, lower in later-stage lesions apparently.

The germline V gene encodes CDR1 MRHNA and CDR2 SNTAGT. V was clipped by 5 bases and J by 7 bases; unmatched bases: 7. The CDR3 length is 15 residues. Assay: immunoSEQ multiplex PCR; the TCRdb copy retains only in-frame clones and omits some. The sample has more than 10,000 clones, 76% seen once; the top ten hold around 31%. Sequencing was performed on FFPE normal lung tissue adjacent to the tumor. This chain links TRBV6-4 with TRBJ2-1, with 11 positions matching TRBD2. This receptor was taken from a person in their sixties with lung adenocarcinoma. Some clones in this sample may be carry-over from other donors' samples. The CDR3 nucleotides are TGTGCCAGCAGTACGACTAGCGGGGACTCTAATGAGCAGTTCTTC. It specifies CASSTTSGDSNEQFF.